The present entry profiles one T cell receptor (beta chain) with its context. What it binds is unknown. This specimen belongs to a study of T cell responses to AZD1222 COVID-19 vaccine. The study, taken as a whole, reports: Reportedly, nearly half the spike-specific TCRs target unmutated variant regions. There were repertoire samples only from the period after the peak T cell response.

With V trimmed by 0 bases and J by 0 bases, 9 bases remained unmatched. The germline CDR1 and CDR2 sequences are SGDLS and YYNGEE. This CDR3 has 18 amino acids. Profiling relied on immunoSEQ multiplex PCR, and the TCRdb table lists in-frame clones only, not all of them. The sample contains 150,000 to 200,000 clones, 94% of which appear only once. The rearrangement links TRBV9 to TRBJ2-1; TRBD2 agrees at 7 bases. The receptor was derived from an adult in good health. This specimen was peripheral blood, taken on day 0 of AZD1222 vaccination. Here the CDR3 DNA reads TGTGCCAGCAGCGTAGACCCCCATGGCGGGAGCTCCTACAATGAGCAGTTCTTC. Translated, it gives CASSVDPHGGSSYNEQFF. Variable domain in full (rest from reference TRBV9 and TRBJ2-1): DSGVTQTPKHLITATGQRVTLRCSPRSGDLSVYWYQQSLDQGLQFLIQYYNGEERAKGNILERFSAQQFPDLHSELNLSSLELGDSALYFCASSVDPHGGSSYNEQFFGPGTRLTVL.